The next 20 T cell receptor beta chains were all read from a single sample in a study of T cell repertoires in cytomegalovirus infection. TCRdb independently ran MiXCR on the reads; one entry per CDR3 protein. The data contain 200,000 to 300,000 distinct CDR3 sequences, approximately 13% of them singletons. Sequencing input: PBMCs. The source is a human donor in good health (CMV status not recorded). Some clones in this sample may be carry-over from other donors' samples.

As concerns this clonotype: This may be a read error: a much more frequent sequence differs by one nucleotide. The chain has TRBV20-1 and TRBJ2-5; either TRBD1 or TRBD2 may supply D (5 bases each). The V and J ends lost 5 bases and 2 bases respectively, with 12 bases between them. Germline-derived CDR1 and CDR2 are DFQATT and SNEGSKA (reference sequence). The CDR3 has 13 amino acids. The CDR3 DNA is TGCAGTGCTGCCCCTGAGGGGCAAGAGACCCAGTACTTC. The encoded protein is CSAAPEGQETQYF.

This clonotype has only a few counts. The chain joins TRBV2 to TRBJ2-7; 7 bases map to TRBD2. Germline CDR1 and CDR2: SNHLY and FYNNEI. V lost 5 bases, J lost 6 bases, and 7 bases stayed unmatched. The CDR3 spans 13 residues. In DNA form, the CDR3 reads TGTGCCAGCAGTCCGGGGGAGGGCCGCGAGCAGTACTTC. This sequence encodes CASSPGEGREQYF.

This clonotype was detected ten times or more. V and J are TRBV24-1 and TRBJ1-2; 7 bases are shared with TRBD1. The germline CDR1 and CDR2 sequences are KGHDR and SFDVKD. V lost 4 bases and J lost 8; bases outside the gene matches: 3. The CDR3 spans 12 residues. This chain's CDR3 is CATSDSRGGYTF. In nucleotides, the CDR3 is TGTGCCACCAGTGACTCCAGGGGGGGCTACACCTTC.

V gene TRBV5-1 combines with J gene TRBJ2-7; 8 bases are a match to TRBD1. CDR1 and CDR2 (germline): SGHRS, YFSETQ. Unmatched junction bases numbered 8, after V lost 4 bases and J lost 5 bases. This CDR3 has 14 amino acids. Here the CDR3 DNA reads TGCGCCAGCAGCCTGAACAGGGGGGTCGACGAGCAGTACTTC. Amino acids: CASSLNRGVDEQYF.

This clonotype was seen repeatedly, ten times or more. The V call is TRBV7-2, the J call TRBJ1-5; D is unclear. The length of the CDR3 is 15 residues. The germline gives CDR1 SGHTA, CDR2 FQGNSA. Trimming cost V 5 bases and J 0 bases, with 11 bases left between them. As DNA, the CDR3 is TGTGCCAGCAGCATCCTTGGGGATAGCAATCAGCCCCAGCATTTT. Translating gives CASSILGDSNQPQHF.

The sample holds many counts of this clonotype. V gene TRBV7-2 combines with J gene TRBJ2-7, with 11 positions matching TRBD1. The V and J ends lost 0 bases and 5 bases, in that order; junction bases with no gene match: 6. Per germline, CDR1 SGHTA and CDR2 FQGNSA. The CDR3 is made up of 16 amino acids. CDR3 protein: CASSLAGQGARDEQYF. CDR3 bases: TGTGCCAGCAGCTTAGCCGGACAGGGGGCGCGCGACGAGCAGTACTTC.

This clonotype has just a few counts. The chain is built from TRBV5-4 and TRBJ2-5; no definite D call. The ends were cut back, 3 bases at V and 4 bases at J, with 16 bases in the middle. This CDR3 comprises 15 residues. Germline lookup yields CDR1 SGHNT and CDR2 YYREEE (reference sequence). The CDR3: CASSYRSVSPETQYF. CDR3 in DNA: TGTGCCAGCAGCTACCGGTCGGTATCTCCAGAGACCCAGTACTTC.

This clonotype was counted at least ten times. The rearrangement uses TRBV7-6 and TRBJ2-5; 8 bases are a match to TRBD1. Trimming took 4 bases from V and 2 from J; bases not matched to a gene: 9. The CDR3 runs to 16 residues. The germline gives CDR1 SGHVS, CDR2 FNYEAQ. In nucleotides, the CDR3 is TGTGCCAGCAGCTCAGGACAGGGTCGAGGGCAAGAGACCCAGTACTTC. Translation: CASSSGQGRGQETQYF. The variable domain in full, completed from reference TRBV7-6 and TRBJ2-5, reads GAGVSQSPRYKVTKRGQDVALRCDPISGHVSLYWYRQALGQGPEFLTYFNYEAQQDKSGLPNDRFSAERPEGSISTLTIQRTEQRDSAMYRCASSSGQGRGQETQYFGPGTRLLVL.

This clonotype was recorded at least ten times. The chain links TRBV20-1 to TRBJ2-7, with 8 bases identical to TRBD2. This CDR3 spans 13 amino acids. Per germline, CDR1 DFQATT and CDR2 SNEGSKA (reference sequence). V lost 1 base to trimming and J lost 7 bases; unmatched junction nucleotides: 6. The CDR3 nucleotides read TGCAGTGCTAGAGTGCGGGAGGCGGGGGAGCAGTACTTC. It specifies CSARVREAGEQYF.

This clonotype appeared a few times. The J gene is TRBJ2-1, the V gene TRBV10-3, with D tentatively TRBD2 (8 bases). The length of the CDR3 is 17 residues. V was trimmed by 0 bases and J by 8 bases, leaving 20 bases between them. In germline, CDR1 is ENHRY, CDR2 SYGVKD. The CDR3 loop is CAISESFGTGGGDEQFF. The CDR3 nucleotides are TGTGCCATCAGTGAGTCGTTCGGGACGGGAGGGGGCGATGAGCAGTTCTTC.

This clonotype was counted many times. V usage is TRBV7-2 and J usage is TRBJ2-5, with TRBD1 matching over 7 bases. V was clipped by 5 bases and J by 5 bases; unmatched bases: 11. The CDR3 is 15 amino acids. Germline lookup yields CDR1 SGHTA and CDR2 FQGNSA. The DNA for the CDR3 is TGTGCCAGCAGCACGAAGGGACAGCTCTGGGAGACCCAGTACTTC. Translation gives CASSTKGQLWETQYF.

The chain has TRBV6-6 and TRBJ2-5; 10 nucleotides align to TRBD1. Unmatched junction bases numbered 5, after V lost 5 bases and J lost 2 bases. Germline-derived CDR1 and CDR2 are MNHNY and SVGAGI (reference sequence). There are 15 residues in the CDR3. The DNA for the CDR3 is TGTGCCAGCAGTCGAGGGACAGGGGCGCAAGAGACCCAGTACTTC. This codes for CASSRGTGAQETQYF.

At least ten counts were recorded for this clonotype. The rearrangement joins TRBV28 to TRBJ2-3, with 8 bases identical to TRBD1. CDR3 length: 15 amino acids. Germline trimming cut 3 bases from V and 5 bases from J; bases unmatched to any gene: 7. Per germline, CDR1 MDHEN and CDR2 SYDVKM. CDR3 sequence reads: CASSLGTGGRDTQYF. In nucleotides, the CDR3 is TGTGCCAGCAGTTTGGGGACAGGAGGCAGAGATACGCAGTATTTT. The full variable domain, completed using reference TRBV28 and TRBJ2-3, is DVKVTQSSRYLVKRTGEKVFLECVQDMDHENMFWYRQDPGLGLRLIYFSYDVKMKEKGDIPEGYSVSREKKERFSLILESASTNQTSMYLCASSLGTGGRDTQYFGPGTRLTVL.

At least ten counts were recorded for this clonotype. CDR3 amino acids: CASSGAGTGGINSYEQYF. CDR3 coding DNA: TGTGCCAGCAGCGGGGCCGGGACAGGGGGCATTAACTCCTACGAGCAGTACTTC. V usage is TRBV7-2 and J usage is TRBJ2-7, with 12 bases identical to TRBD1. The CDR3 totals 18 residues. V shed 5 bases, J shed 0 bases, and the junction held 11 bases outside the gene matches. Germline CDR1 and CDR2: SGHTA and FQGNSA.

The V gene is TRBV6-2 or TRBV6-3, the J gene TRBJ2-6; perhaps TRBD1 as D (6 bases). Germline CDR1 MNHEY, CDR2 SVGEGT. Trimming stripped 6 bases from V and 2 bases from J, with 17 bases between. The CDR3 loop spans 17 amino acids. DNA of the CDR3: TGTGCCAGCAGGCTACTTGGGACAAGCCCTGGGGCCAACGTCCTGACTTTC. This gives the protein CASRLLGTSPGANVLTF.

This clonotype was counted only a few times. The chain carries TRBV10-3 and TRBJ2-3, with no clear D. The CDR3 runs 12 residues. V lost 10 bases and J 2 bases, leaving 10 bases between the germline ends. Per germline, CDR1 ENHRY and CDR2 SYGVKD. CDR3 sequence: CATGPTTDTQYF. In nucleotides, the CDR3 is TGTGCCACTGGACCTACCACAGATACGCAGTATTTT.

This clonotype was found many times. The rearrangement links TRBV7-2 to TRBJ2-5; D is perhaps TRBD1 (6 bases). This CDR3 comprises 15 residues. In germline, CDR1 is SGHTA, CDR2 FQGNSA. V lost 0 bases and J 4 bases, leaving 12 bases between the germline ends. CDR3 in amino acids: CASSLAGALGETQYF. CDR3 coding DNA: TGTGCCAGCAGCTTAGCGGGGGCCCTCGGAGAGACCCAGTACTTC.

The sample holds a few counts of this clonotype. The V call is TRBV29-1, the J call TRBJ2-5, with a possible D match to TRBD2 (7 bases). Germline CDR1 reads SQVTM; CDR2 reads ANQGSEA. V was shortened by 0 bases and J by 5 bases, with 10 bases between the two germline ends. This CDR3 has 13 amino acids. The CDR3: CSVEEGGGETQYF. The CDR3 DNA is TGCAGCGTTGAAGAAGGGGGAGGGGAGACCCAGTACTTC.

This clonotype was picked up a small number of times. V and J are TRBV12-3 or TRBV12-4 and TRBJ1-4; D is ambiguous. The V end lost 7 bases, the J end lost 0 bases, and 6 bases lay between the germline ends. The CDR3 contains 13 residues. CDR3 DNA: TGTGCCAGCACGGGTGCAACTAATGAAAAACTGTTTTTT. Translated, it gives CASTGATNEKLFF.

This clonotype was counted ten times or more. The chain couples TRBV19 to TRBJ2-1, with 8 bases matching TRBD1. The CDR3 extends over 14 amino acids. The germline V gene encodes CDR1 LNHDA and CDR2 SQIVND (reference sequence). The V and J ends lost 3 bases and 5 bases, in that order; junction bases with no gene match: 3. The CDR3 sequence is CASSIGQGNNEQFF. DNA for the CDR3: TGTGCCAGTAGTATTGGACAGGGAAACAATGAGCAGTTCTTC.